Included here is one TCR beta chain sequence, with context. Its antigen target is currently unknown. Base qualities are not recorded, but no much larger clone differs from it by a single base. Reading from cysteine to phenylalanine, the CDR3 counts 17 amino acids. Just CDR3 DNA is preserved here, 51 bases in frame from base 1. Via the germline V gene, CDR1 is MGHRA and CDR2 YSYEKL. The junction shows trimming of 1 base on V and 5 bases on J, plus 19 bases between the germline ends. The sample is drawn from a study of CD8 T cells in ankylosing spondylitis (dated by TCRdb to about 2017). Study-wide context: The study profiled T cell receptor beta repertoires in healthy donors and ankylosing spondylitis patients to find disease-linked TCR variants. Peripheral blood samples were taken, and synovial fluid was additionally collected from ankylosing spondylitis patients. The whole study cohort included over a hundred healthy donors and about two dozen ankylosing spondylitis patients. Study-level results and caveats: Significant enrichment of the disease-linked clones was reported in matched synovial fluid samples from ankylosing spondylitis patients. The disease-linked clones had a CD8+ phenotype and were found at relatively low frequencies in peripheral blood. Some motif variants had previously been reported in the synovial fluid and blood of reactive arthritis patients, which suggests shared mechanisms of disease initiation. A TCR beta motif of several highly homologous amino acid variants appeared characteristic of blood from ankylosing spondylitis patients.

These reads were obtained on an Illumina HiSeq 2500. Quantitative 5'-RACE with molecular barcodes was the method used to prepare the TCR beta libraries. The paper's data handling went like this. To identify disease-linked TCR variants, a new computational method was used, one built on a probabilistic model of VDJ rearrangement. TCRdb passed the public sequencing reads through fastp at Q25 and MiXCR, retaining productive beta sequences. Each record represents a unique CDR3 protein, reported with the most common genes and DNA among its rows. None of the V and J calls come from the authors' own analysis; TCRdb made them. The sample has 650,000 to 800,000 distinct CDR3 sequences on record, 15% to 20% of them singletons. The ten largest account for 15% to 20% of the sample.

The receptor chain draws on TRBV4-1 and TRBJ2-3; the D gene is possibly TRBD2, with 6 bases matching. The TCR comes from a male donor with ankylosing spondylitis. Sequencing was done on a sample of blood, either unsorted or a sorted T cell fraction (not recorded which). CDR3 sequence: CASSQGGGTQKRDTQYF. In nucleotides, the sequence is TGCGCCAGCAGCCAAGGGGGCGGGACCCAAAAAAGAGATACGCAGTATTTT.